The clone carrying this TCR beta chain is labeled as medium-sized (0.01 to 0.1%). The antigen remains unidentified. Indicated time point: sample taken at primary tumor resection. Unsorted tumor, nontumor lung tissue or cryopreserved PBMC supplied the whole RNA. The donor group consisted of under 90 patients who had untreated, early-stage non-small cell lung cancer. Trimming stripped 4 bases from V and 1 base from J, with 4 bases between. Germline CDR1 reads ENHRY; CDR2 reads SYGVKD. The CDR3 length is 12 residues. The data were obtained in a study of spatial heterogeneity in lung cancer. Overall study findings and caveats: Among blood samples, ubiquitous expanded tumor TCRs appeared more at resection than at follow-up.

TCRdb ran MiXCR on the 5' RACE reads and lists one entry per CDR3 protein. The table lists roughly 13,000 distinct CDR3 sequences, about 9.5% of them singletons. This sequence was found in a male donor with early-stage non-small cell lung cancer. The input for sequencing was PBMCs, taken at surgery. The chain uses TRBV10-3 and TRBJ1-1; D is unresolved. CDR3 DNA sequence: TGTGCCATCAGTGGGGGGAACACTGAAGCTTTCTTT. It yields the protein CAISGGNTEAFF.